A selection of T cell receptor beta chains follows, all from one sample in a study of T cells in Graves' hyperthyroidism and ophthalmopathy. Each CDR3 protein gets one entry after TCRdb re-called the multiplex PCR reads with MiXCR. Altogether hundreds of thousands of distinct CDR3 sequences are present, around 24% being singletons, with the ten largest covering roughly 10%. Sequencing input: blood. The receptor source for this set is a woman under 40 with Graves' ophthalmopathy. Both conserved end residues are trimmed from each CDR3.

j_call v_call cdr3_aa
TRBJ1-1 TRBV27 ASSRKTGQAPSEAF
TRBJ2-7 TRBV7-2 ASSRLGSEQY
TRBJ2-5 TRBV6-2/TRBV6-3 ASSLGTGGETQY
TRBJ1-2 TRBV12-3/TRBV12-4 ASSPRTGLANYGYT
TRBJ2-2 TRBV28 ASSLPWTANTGELF
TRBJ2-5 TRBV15 ATRPSGQETQY
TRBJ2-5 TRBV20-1 SARDFKVETQY
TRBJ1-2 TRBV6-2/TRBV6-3 ATSDSDYGYT
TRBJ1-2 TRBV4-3 ASSQGQGEGYT
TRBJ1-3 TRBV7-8 ASSWIREGGNTIY
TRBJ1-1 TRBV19 ASSIGSWAEAF
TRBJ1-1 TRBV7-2 ASSTNEGRTEAF
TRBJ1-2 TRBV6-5 ASSYLPHSNYGYT
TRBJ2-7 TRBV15 ATSSEGLILYEQY
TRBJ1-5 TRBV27 ASSLGGGAQH